These 20 T cell receptor beta chains originate from one sample sequenced in a study of beta chain features in type 1 diabetes. Isolated RNA was reverse transcribed in full, so expressed TCRB transcripts were sequenced. Here immunoSEQ multiplex PCR was the method, and the copy in TCRdb shows in-frame clones only, minus some. The sample holds some 290,000 clones, around 24% seen once. Their antigens remain unidentified. Study results and limitations: When Type 1 diabetes patients were examined, their TCRB CDR3s proved moderately but significantly shorter in all four CD4+ subsets.

Sequences were obtained from naive CD4+ T cells from blood. The receptor set was obtained from a woman aged 25 to 39 with type 1 diabetes.

Worth noting for this clone: One junction end disagrees with the germline gene, perhaps due to a read error. The V and J genes are TRBV28 and TRBJ2-7, with D unresolved. This CDR3 comprises 11 residues. Germline values: CDR1 MDHEN, CDR2 SYDVKM. The CDR3 reads CASTNSHEQYF. The CDR3 region has the DNA TGTGCCAGTACGAACTCCCACGAGCAGTACTTC.

This chain connects TRBV29-1 to TRBJ2-2; 11 bases map to TRBD1. Trimming took 5 bases from V and 4 from J; bases not matched to a gene: 3. Germline V gene data show CDR1 as SQVTM and CDR2 as ANQGSEA. CDR3 length: 14 amino acids. Here the CDR3 reads CSVFGTGGTGELFF. The CDR3 DNA is TGCAGCGTTTTTGGGACAGGGGGCACCGGGGAGCTGTTTTTT.

This chain joins TRBV30 and TRBJ2-5, with D possibly matching TRBD1 (6 bases). The end of the DNA fits TRBJ2-7 better, so the J call may be wrong. In germline, CDR1 is GTSNPN, CDR2 SVGIG (reference sequence). The CDR3 consists of 15 residues. For the CDR3, the DNA is TGTGCCTGGAGTGTCGGACAGCCGGGGAACTACGAGCAGTACTTC. Amino acid sequence: CAWSVGQPGNYEQYF.

CDR3 nucleotide sequence: TGTGCCACCGAGCGGGAGGGCGTGTACGAGCAGTACTTC. This encodes CATEREGVYEQYF. The chain has TRBV28 and TRBJ2-7; 10 bases are shared with TRBD2. This CDR3 region has 13 residues. V dropped 10 bases and J dropped 4; count of bases not matched to a gene: 7. The germline gives CDR1 MDHEN, CDR2 SYDVKM.

This clone was observed a single time. The V gene is TRBV15, the J gene TRBJ2-3, with D possibly TRBD1 on 6 matching bases. The CDR3 extends over 16 amino acids. Trimming shortened V by 0 bases and J by 0 bases, and 10 bases separated the two germline ends. From germline, CDR1 is LNHNV and CDR2 YYDKDF (reference sequence). CDR3 sequence (DNA): TGTGCCACCAGCAGAGATGGAGGACAGAGCACAGATACGCAGTATTTT. This sequence encodes CATSRDGGQSTDTQYF.

This clone was recorded a few times. J is TRBJ2-7 and V is TRBV18, with 8 bases fitting TRBD1. The CDR3 totals 13 residues. V dropped 6 bases and J dropped 4; count of bases not matched to a gene: 5. Per germline, CDR1 KGHSH and CDR2 LQKENI. The CDR3 sequence: CASSPRGPYEQYF. As DNA, the CDR3 is TGTGCCAGCTCGCCCAGGGGGCCTTACGAGCAGTACTTC.

This rearrangement joins TRBV5-1 to TRBJ1-2, with 7 bases matching TRBD1. The CDR3 runs 14 residues. Germline values: CDR1 SGHRS, CDR2 YFSETQ. After removal of 3 bases from V and 3 bases from J, the junction contained 5 bases not matched to a gene. The CDR3: CASSSTGVDYGYTF. DNA of the CDR3: TGCGCCAGCAGCTCCACAGGGGTGGACTATGGCTACACCTTC.

This clone showed up just a few times. The chain is built from TRBV7-2 and TRBJ2-5; 8 nucleotides match TRBD1. This CDR3 region has 14 residues. V lost 5 bases and J lost 3; bases outside the gene matches: 5. The germline CDR1 and CDR2 sequences are SGHTA and FQGNSA. Here the CDR3 reads CASSPDRVKETQYF. The CDR3 bases are TGTGCCAGCAGCCCGGACAGGGTCAAAGAGACCCAGTACTTC.

This clone was picked up a small number of times. CDR3 sequence reads: CAFDQWGPTEAFF. In nucleotides, the CDR3 is TGTGCCTTCGACCAGTGGGGGCCCACTGAAGCTTTCTTT. This chain links TRBV30 with TRBJ1-1, with a weak D call TRBD1 (6 bases). The V gene lost 7 bases and the J gene lost 4 bases, with 16 bases spanning the gap. The CDR3 is made up of 13 amino acids. Germline V lookup: CDR1 GTSNPN, CDR2 SVGIG (reference sequence).

The table lists this clone with a few counts. The CDR3, as DNA: TGTGCCAGCAGTTACGAACAGGGACATGAGCAGTTCTTC. Translated: CASSYEQGHEQFF. The gene calls are TRBV6-5 and TRBJ2-1, with D possibly matching TRBD1 (6 bases). The CDR3 is 13 residues long. CDR1 MNHEY and CDR2 SVGAGI come from the germline V gene. V was clipped by 2 bases and J by 8 bases, with 10 bases between them.

The sample holds a few counts of this clone. CDR3 coding DNA: TGTGCCAGCAGTTCCGACAATGAGCAGTTCTTC. This encodes CASSSDNEQFF. The chain recombines TRBV28 with TRBJ2-1; D is unresolved. The CDR3 length is 11 residues. CDR1 is MDHEN and CDR2 is SYDVKM in the germline V gene. Between the trimmed V and J ends, which lost 4 bases and 5 bases, there was a span of 3 bases.

This clone came up a few times. The chain joins TRBV12-5 to TRBJ2-1; D perhaps matches TRBD1 (5 bases). V lost 7 bases and J lost 3, with 10 bases in between. Germline V gene lookup returns CDR1 LGHNT and CDR2 FRNRAP. This CDR3 has 13 residues. The chain's CDR3 is CASANGHYNEQFF. The CDR3 bases are TGTGCTAGTGCCAACGGACACTACAATGAGCAGTTCTTC. The variable domain in full, completed from reference TRBV12-5 and TRBJ2-1, reads DARVTQTPRHKVTEMGQEVTMRCQPILGHNTVFWYRQTMMQGLELLAYFRNRAPLDDSGMPKDRFSAEMPDATLATLKIQPSEPRDSAVYFCASANGHYNEQFFGPGTRLTVL.

This clone was detected a few times. The genes are TRBV4-1 and TRBJ1-2; D is possibly TRBD1 (5 bases). CDR1 and CDR2 (germline): MGHRA, YSYEKL. Trimming shortened V by 1 base and J by 3 bases, and 6 bases separated the two germline ends. This CDR3 is built from 13 residues. CDR3 coding DNA: TGCGCCAGCAGCCAAGCACAGGACTATGGCTACACCTTC. Protein product: CASSQAQDYGYTF.

V usage is TRBV30 and J usage is TRBJ2-3; 8 bases line up with TRBD2. The length of the CDR3 is 14 residues. V lost 6 bases, J lost 2 bases, and 7 bases stayed unmatched. Germline V lookup: CDR1 GTSNPN, CDR2 SVGIG (reference sequence). The CDR3 loop reads CACPPAGATDTQYF. CDR3 coding DNA: TGTGCCTGCCCTCCAGCGGGGGCCACAGATACGCAGTATTTT.

In its sample, this clone was seen a few times. The V call is TRBV30, the J call TRBJ2-7; TRBD1 agrees at 8 bases. Losses at the gene ends were 5 bases for V and 2 bases for J; bases not matched to a gene: 8. The germline CDR1 and CDR2 sequences are GTSNPN and SVGIG (reference sequence). The CDR3 has 14 residues. CDR3 nucleotides: TGTGCCTGGGTCCCGGGGACAGGCACCTACGAGCAGTACTTC. This translates into CAWVPGTGTYEQYF.

This clone was seen a handful of times. The sample contains more than one DNA sequence encoding this CDR3. This sequence joins TRBV5-1 and TRBJ2-1, with D possibly being TRBD2 (6 bases). The ends were cut back, 4 bases at V and 0 bases at J, with 11 bases in the middle. Germline assignment: CDR1 SGHRS and CDR2 YFSETQ. CDR3 length equals 15 residues. The CDR3 spells CASSLAGSSYNEQFF. CDR3 bases: TGCGCCAGCAGCCTGGCGGGAAGCTCCTACAATGAGCAGTTCTTC.

The chain is built from TRBV5-1 and TRBJ2-7, with D possibly matching TRBD1 (8 bases). V shed 3 bases and J shed 6 bases, with 22 bases lying between them. The CDR3 is 16 amino acids. Germline loops: CDR1 SGHRS, CDR2 YFSETQ. The CDR3 DNA sequence: TGCGCCAGCAGCTCCCTGGGGGGGCAGGGGGCGACCGAGCAGTACTTC. Protein product: CASSSLGGQGATEQYF.

This rearrangement joins TRBV30 to TRBJ2-7, with D perhaps matching TRBD1 (5 bases). There are 10 residues in the CDR3. Trimming took off 3 bases at V and 9 bases at J, with 9 bases between the two ends. CDR1 GTSNPN and CDR2 SVGIG come from the germline V gene (reference sequence). As DNA, the CDR3 is TGTGCCTGGAGGGGGCCGGTGCAGTACTTC. This codes for CAWRGPVQYF.

This chain links TRBV5-6 with TRBJ1-1; no clear D. Germline CDR1 reads SGHDT; CDR2 reads YYEEEE. The CDR3 loop spans 12 amino acids. V was clipped by 2 bases and J by 1 base, with 3 bases between them. CDR3 nucleotide sequence: TGTGCCAGCAGCTTACAGAACACTGAAGCTTTCTTT. Encoded protein: CASSLQNTEAFF.

This clone has only a few counts. The gene calls are TRBV29-1 and TRBJ2-3; D might be TRBD1 (7 bases). The CDR3 spans 14 residues. Trimming took 7 bases from V and 3 from J, leaving 17 bases between them. Per germline, CDR1 SQVTM and CDR2 ANQGSEA. DNA of the CDR3: TGCAGCGCCTATCGACAGGGAGGAACAGATACGCAGTATTTT. Encoded protein: CSAYRQGGTDTQYF.